The following is a TCR beta chain sequence with its context. Its antigen specificity is not known. No qualities accompany the bases; no much larger clone lies one base away. The germline ends are 21 bases apart after V is trimmed by 5 bases and J by 5 bases. The germline V gene (reference sequence) supplies CDR1 MNHEY and CDR2 SMNVEV. Including cysteine and phenylalanine, the CDR3 has 16 amino acids. The DNA shown is the 48-base CDR3, in frame from base 1. This entry comes from a study of blood T cell repertoires in COVID-19 (dated by TCRdb to between 2020 and 2021). Notes on the research overall: The collaborator samples originated in the United States, Italy and Spain and spanned the acute and convalescent phases of COVID-19. The material from the prospective study consisted of cDNA or gDNA derived from T cells, B-cell-depleted T cells, or PBMCs. The dataset comprised deeply sampled blood TCRbeta repertoires from subjects exposed to, actively infected with, or recovered from COVID-19. A freely available public database, intended as a resource for researchers studying the immune response to SARS-CoV-2, is where the repertoires were released. Samples came from the ongoing ImmuneRACE study (first 160 participants) plus 1,254 subjects from 6 global collaborators. Sample metadata almost always included a de-identified subject ID, COVID-19 status, age in years and sex. Where available, HLA class I and class II types were obtained from metadata supplied by the sample provider rather than from assay-based typing. Overall study outcomes, separate from this receptor: Clinical and demographic metadata were provided uncurated, with the amount varying by source and participant.

TCRbeta CDR3 regions were amplified from genomic DNA by means of the immunoSEQ Assay, a bias-controlled multiplex PCR. Per the authors' processing: Nucleated cell counts per sample were estimated from amplification of reference gene primers within the assay. To quantify the absolute abundance of each unique TCRbeta CDR3 rearrangement, sequence reads were collapsed and filtered. For each sample, productive Simpson clonality was calculated as the square root of Simpson's diversity index over productive rearrangements. The clones in this table, taken by TCRdb from immuneACCESS, are in-frame only. Not every clone is retained; where verified, under half of the shortfall comes from an unresolved V gene, and the cause of the rest is unknown. V, J and clone size derive from that table, while D and trimming were established from the DNA sequence. For this sample there are a few hundred thousand clones; around 87% appear just once. Of the sample, roughly 2% is held by the ten largest clones.

Collaborating institutions collected whole blood in K2EDTA tubes following their own protocols. Collaborator samples were shipped for TCRbeta analysis as frozen whole blood, isolated PBMCs, or DNA extracted from either sample type. The sequenced sample was peripheral blood. The receptor was derived from a young man with active or convalescent COVID-19. The chain uses TRBV27 and TRBJ1-2, and TRBD1 may be the D gene, going by 6 matching bases. The CDR3 corresponds to CASSPNPQGSRYGYTF. The nucleotide sequence reads as follows: TGTGCCAGCAGTCCCAACCCACAGGGTTCGAGGTATGGCTACACCTTC.